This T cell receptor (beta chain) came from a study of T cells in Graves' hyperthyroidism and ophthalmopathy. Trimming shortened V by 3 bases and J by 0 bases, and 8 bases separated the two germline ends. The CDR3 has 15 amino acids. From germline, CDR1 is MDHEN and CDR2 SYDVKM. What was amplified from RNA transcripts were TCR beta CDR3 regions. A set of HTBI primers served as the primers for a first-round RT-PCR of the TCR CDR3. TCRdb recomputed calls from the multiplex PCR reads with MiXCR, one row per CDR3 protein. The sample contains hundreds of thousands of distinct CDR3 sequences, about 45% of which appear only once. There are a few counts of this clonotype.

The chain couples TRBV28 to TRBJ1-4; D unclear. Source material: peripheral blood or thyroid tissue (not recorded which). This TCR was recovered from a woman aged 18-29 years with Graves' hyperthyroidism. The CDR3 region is CASSFSPATNEKLFF. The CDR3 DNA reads TGTGCCAGCAGTTTTAGTCCGGCAACTAATGAAAAACTGTTTTTT.